The next 5 T cell receptor beta chains were all read from a single sample in a study of T cell responses to AZD1222 COVID-19 vaccine. TCRdb's copy holds only in-frame clones and misses some; the assay was immunoSEQ multiplex PCR. The data show some 130,000 clones, more than 85% seen once. Sequences were derived from peripheral blood, sampled on day 0 of AZD1222 vaccination. The receptors were sampled from an adult in good health.

This sequence joins TRBV7-3 and TRBJ2-2; 8 positions match TRBD2. The CDR3 consists of 16 residues. Germline CDR1 reads SGHTA; CDR2 reads FQGTGA. V lost 2 bases to trimming and J lost 7 bases; unmatched junction nucleotides: 9. Here the CDR3 reads CASSLLPAGVGGELFF. As DNA, the CDR3 is TGTGCCAGCAGCTTACTCCCAGCGGGGGTGGGCGGGGAGCTGTTTTTT.

V gene TRBV2 combines with J gene TRBJ1-1, with 12 bases lining up with TRBD1. V shed 6 bases and J 0 bases; nucleotides not matched to a gene: 5. There are 16 residues in the CDR3. Germline V lookup: CDR1 SNHLY, CDR2 FYNNEI. CDR3 residues: CASRGQGADMNTEAFF. Here the CDR3 DNA reads TGTGCCAGCAGGGGACAGGGGGCGGACATGAACACTGAAGCTTTCTTT. Complete variable domain (other parts from reference TRBV2 and TRBJ1-1): EPEVTQTPSHQVTQMGQEVILRCVPISNHLYFYWYRQILGQKVEFLVSFYNNEISEKSEIFDDQFSVERPDGSNFTLKIRSTKLEDSAMYFCASRGQGADMNTEAFFGQGTRLTVV.

This chain joins TRBV25-1 and TRBJ2-7; 7 bases fit TRBD1. The CDR3 is 14 residues long. Germline loops: CDR1 MGHDK, CDR2 SYGVNS. Unmatched junction bases numbered 4, after V lost 5 bases and J lost 0 bases. The CDR3 DNA reads as TGTGCCAGCAGTCCGACAGGGTCCTCCTACGAGCAGTACTTC. It specifies CASSPTGSSYEQYF.

The chain links TRBV5-1 to TRBJ1-6; 7 bases are shared with TRBD1. There are 14 residues in the CDR3. Germline-derived CDR1 and CDR2 are SGHRS and YFSETQ. Germline trimming cut 4 bases from V and 7 bases from J; bases unmatched to any gene: 5. Here the CDR3 reads CASSATGKNSPLHF. DNA of the CDR3: TGCGCCAGCAGCGCGACAGGGAAGAATTCACCCCTCCACTTT.

The gene calls are TRBV7-3 and TRBJ2-1, with TRBD1 matching over 9 bases. V lost 5 bases, J lost 0 bases, and 17 bases stayed unmatched. The CDR3 has 20 residues. The V gene's germline CDR1 is SGHTA and CDR2 FQGTGA. CDR3 DNA sequence: TGTGCCAGCAGCCCTACCCGGACAGGGGACTTACTACCCTCCTACAATGAGCAGTTCTTC. It yields the protein CASSPTRTGDLLPSYNEQFF.